These 22 T cell receptor beta chains were all obtained from the same sample, sequenced in a study of blood T cell repertoires in COVID-19. Only in-frame clones appear in the TCRdb table, and some are missing; sequencing was by immunoSEQ multiplex PCR. The table shows about 190,000 clones, with 70% to 90% occurring only once. The specimen was peripheral blood. The receptors shown here come from a man aged 60 to 75 with active or convalescent COVID-19.

The chain is built from TRBV11-2 and TRBJ2-3; D unclear. The germline V and J ends were trimmed by 5 bases and 2 bases, with 20 bases remaining between them. This CDR3 is 17 amino acids long. Germline assignment: CDR1 SGHAT and CDR2 FQNNGV. CDR3 nucleotides: TGTGCCAGCAGCCCGCTAAATTTACGGCGGTCCACAGATACGCAGTATTTT. This translates into CASSPLNLRRSTDTQYF.

J is TRBJ2-2 and V is TRBV5-1; D is unresolved. Germline V CDR1 and CDR2: SGHRS, YFSETQ. The CDR3 runs 14 residues. V lost 1 base to trimming and J lost 7 bases, with 11 bases between them. The CDR3 sequence: CASSLFPTGGELFF. The CDR3 nucleotides are TGCGCCAGCAGCTTGTTTCCAACGGGCGGGGAGCTGTTTTTT.

V gene TRBV18 combines with J gene TRBJ2-7; TRBD2 matches at 7 bases. Per germline, CDR1 KGHSH and CDR2 LQKENI. CDR3 size: 13 residues. After removal of 6 bases from V and 7 bases from J, the junction contained 9 bases not matched to a gene. This CDR3 reads CASSPTGGEEQYF. The CDR3 bases are TGTGCCAGCTCCCCTACGGGGGGTGAGGAGCAGTACTTC. The full variable domain, its missing parts supplied by reference TRBV18 and TRBJ2-7, is NAGVMQNPRHLVRRRGQEARLRCSPMKGHSHVYWYRQLPEEGLKFMVYLQKENIIDESGMPKERFSAEFPKEGPSILRIQQVVRGDSAAYFCASSPTGGEEQYFGPGTRLTVT.

The chain has TRBV7-9 and TRBJ2-7; tentative D call: TRBD1 (6 bases). V lost 4 bases and J 2 bases, leaving 12 bases between the germline ends. Germline lookup yields CDR1 SEHNR and CDR2 FQNEAQ (reference sequence). This CDR3 is built from 14 residues. The CDR3 DNA reads as TGTGCCAGCAGCTCAGGGGTAAGGGCCTACGAGCAGTACTTC. It codes for CASSSGVRAYEQYF.

DNA of the CDR3: TGTGCAAGTCGCTTAAACACATACGCGATGGAGAACAAGGAGAGCTCTGGGGCCAACGTCCTGACTTTC. This translates into CASRLNTYAMENKESSGANVLTF. This chain uses TRBV12-2 with TRBJ2-6; the DNA was not compared with TRBD2, the D call given in the table. TRBV12-2 is assigned pseudogene status. There are 23 residues in the CDR3.

This rearrangement joins TRBV9 to TRBJ2-3; the D gene is possibly TRBD1 (5 bases). Germline CDR1 reads SGDLS; CDR2 reads YYNGEE. The CDR3 runs 14 residues. The V end lost 6 bases, the J end lost 5 bases, and 16 bases lay between the germline ends. This CDR3 reads CASTRSQGKDTQYF. DNA for the CDR3: TGTGCCAGCACCCGATCGCAGGGTAAAGATACGCAGTATTTT.

V usage is TRBV5-4 and J usage is TRBJ2-3, with TRBD2 as a possible D gene (6 bases). From germline, CDR1 is SGHNT and CDR2 YYREEE (reference sequence). Trimming cost V 7 bases and J 1 base, with 16 bases left between them. This CDR3 comprises 15 residues. The CDR3 bases are TGTGCCAGCCACCCGGGGGACCGACGCACAGATACGCAGTATTTT. Translated, it gives CASHPGDRRTDTQYF.

V usage is TRBV10-3 and J usage is TRBJ2-7; TRBD2 agrees at 7 bases. The CDR3 runs to 15 residues. With 0 bases clipped from V and 4 bases from J, the junction kept 6 bases outside the gene matches. Germline V gene data show CDR1 as ENHRY and CDR2 as SYGVKD. The DNA for the CDR3 is TGTGCCATCAGTGAGTCTGGGGACTACACTTACGAGCAGTACTTC. Translation gives CAISESGDYTYEQYF.

The chain uses TRBV5-1 and TRBJ2-3; a possible D gene is TRBD2 (5 bases). Trimming pared 0 bases from V and 2 bases from J, leaving 7 bases between. The CDR3 is 14 amino acids. CDR1 and CDR2 (germline): SGHRS, YFSETQ. CDR3 loop: CASSLGTFTDTQYF. The CDR3 bases are TGCGCCAGCAGCTTGGGGACTTTCACAGATACGCAGTATTTT.

V and J are TRBV4-2 and TRBJ2-1, with 10 bases fitting TRBD2. The J segment lost 10 bases and the V segment lost 0 bases, leaving 9 bases of the junction unmatched. CDR3 length equals 16 residues. Germline V gene data show CDR1 as LGHNA and CDR2 as YNFKEQ. CDR3 sequence: CASSQDSAGGPREQFF. Written as DNA, the CDR3 is TGTGCCAGCAGCCAAGATTCAGCGGGGGGGCCCAGAGAGCAGTTCTTC.

This clone has only one observation. CDR3 in amino acids: CASSRPGSTQYF. CDR3 DNA sequence: TGTGCCAGCAGCCGCCCGGGGAGTACGCAGTATTTT. V gene TRBV7-3 combines with J gene TRBJ2-3, with D tentatively TRBD2 (5 bases). This CDR3 has 12 amino acids. Looked up from germline, CDR1 is SGHTA and CDR2 is FQGTGA. Between the trimmed V and J ends, which lost 5 bases and 8 bases, there was a span of 11 bases.

V usage is TRBV10-1 and J usage is TRBJ1-2; a weak D match, TRBD1 (6 bases). The CDR3 is 16 amino acids. V gave up 2 bases and J gave up 6 bases, with 19 bases separating them. Looked up from germline, CDR1 is WNHNN and CDR2 is SYGVQD (reference sequence). DNA of the CDR3: TGCGCCAGCAGTGAGAAGCCAGGGGTTCCTATGGATGGCTACACCTTC. Translation gives CASSEKPGVPMDGYTF.

The chain joins TRBV9 to TRBJ1-6; 11 bases fit TRBD1. The CDR3 is 15 amino acids. The V gene's germline CDR1 is SGDLS and CDR2 YYNGEE. V gave up 4 bases and J gave up 7 bases; unmatched junction bases: 4. The CDR3 nucleotides read TGTGCCAGCAGCATAGGGACAGGGGGAAATTCACCCCTCCACTTT. Encoded protein: CASSIGTGGNSPLHF.

This clone was observed once. In this CDR3 the conserved last residue, phenylalanine or tryptophan, is missing, so a read error is likely. The DNA is omitted, as the CDR3 cannot be located on it reliably, and the CDR3 follows TCRdb's listing. This chain uses TRBV21-1 with TRBJ1-6. TRBV21-1 represents a pseudogene. With termini counted, the CDR3 has 9 amino acids. The CDR3 here is CASSKVREI.

The chain links TRBV7-8 to TRBJ1-1; D is unclear. V was clipped by 4 bases and J by 7 bases, with 10 bases between them. The CDR3 length is 12 residues. Germline CDR1 SGHVS, CDR2 FQNEAQ. The CDR3 sequence: CASSSSRHEAFF. The CDR3 DNA reads TGTGCCAGCAGCTCTTCGCGACATGAAGCTTTCTTT.

The chain recombines TRBV18 with TRBJ2-5, with 9 bases matching TRBD1. The V gene's germline CDR1 is KGHSH and CDR2 LQKENI. The CDR3 has 15 amino acids. V lost 4 bases, J lost 2 bases, and 5 bases stayed unmatched. CDR3 in DNA: TGTGCCAGCTCACTGGGGACAGGGACACAAGAGACCCAGTACTTC. It yields the protein CASSLGTGTQETQYF.

This clone was seen a single time. The rearrangement uses TRBV9 and TRBJ2-5; the match to TRBD2 covers 12 bases. Germline assignment: CDR1 SGDLS and CDR2 YYNGEE. This CDR3 is 16 amino acids long. V gave up 0 bases and J gave up 4 bases; unmatched junction bases: 4. CDR3 in amino acids: CASSVAPSGGVETQYF. In DNA form, the CDR3 reads TGTGCCAGCAGCGTAGCTCCTAGCGGGGGGGTAGAGACCCAGTACTTC.

This chain connects TRBV12-3 or TRBV12-4 to TRBJ1-1; 7 nucleotides agree with TRBD1. Trimming took 2 bases from V and 3 from J; bases not matched to a gene: 0. The length of the CDR3 is 13 residues. Written as DNA, the CDR3 is TGTGCCAGCAGTTTAACAGGGGACACTGAAGCTTTCTTT. This gives the protein CASSLTGDTEAFF.

The chain couples TRBV18 to TRBJ1-2, with D tentatively TRBD1 (5 bases). Germline V gene sequence: CDR1 KGHSH, CDR2 LQKENI. Trimming cost V 5 bases and J 8 bases, with 15 bases left between them. The CDR3 spans 13 residues. CDR3 DNA sequence: TGTGCCAGCTCATCTGGGGAGGGACTCGGCTACACCTTC. Its protein is CASSSGEGLGYTF.

The chain is built from TRBV15 and TRBJ2-1; D possibly corresponds to TRBD1 (5 bases). The germline V and J ends were trimmed by 7 bases and 0 bases, with 10 bases remaining between them. Germline CDR1 is LNHNV and CDR2 is YYDKDF (reference sequence). This CDR3 is built from 14 residues. CDR3 bases: TGTGCCACCACTAACAGGAGCTCCTACAATGAGCAGTTCTTC. It specifies CATTNRSSYNEQFF.

The chain joins TRBV7-3 to TRBJ2-5; D is unresolved. CDR1 is SGHTA and CDR2 is FQGTGA in the germline V gene. The ends were cut back, 4 bases at V and 4 bases at J, with 10 bases in the middle. The CDR3 sequence is 13 residues long. CDR3 in DNA: TGTGCCAGCAGCTCTGGGCCGAGAGAGACCCAGTACTTC. Translating gives CASSSGPRETQYF.

This clone was seen only once. The J gene is TRBJ1-2, the V gene TRBV29-1; D is perhaps TRBD1 (6 bases). CDR1 and CDR2 (germline): SQVTM, ANQGSEA. With 3 bases removed from V and 5 bases from J, the gap between germline ends came to 13 bases. The CDR3 covers 13 residues. The CDR3 nucleotides are TGCAGCGTTGAGGTATACCAGGGGTATGGCTACACCTTC. Its protein is CSVEVYQGYGYTF.